The next 22 T cell receptor beta chains were all read from a single sample in a study of persistence of HIV-infected CD4 T cells. Lysates of CMV-infected fibroblasts at 10 ug/mL stimulated these cells. CD4+ T cells upregulating both CD40 ligand and CD69 were sorted as responding cells. These receptors are not linked to any known antigen. The libraries were made with immunoSEQ version 4 in survey mode. The table came from immunoSEQ multiplex PCR; TCRdb's copy has only in-frame clones and leaves some out. The data contain about 15,000 clones, over 60% of them seen just once; the ten biggest clones take up approximately 18%. Here the sequenced sample was CD4+ T cells sorted from PBMCs after approximately 19-hour stimulation, taken from a patient who received antiretroviral therapy. The receptors were sampled from an adult man with HIV who was CMV-seropositive.

The chain couples TRBV5-1 to TRBJ2-2; 8 bases fit TRBD1. This CDR3 is built from 14 residues. Germline assignment: CDR1 SGHRS and CDR2 YFSETQ. With 3 bases clipped from V and 5 bases from J, the junction kept 3 bases outside the gene matches. The chain's CDR3 is CASSYGQGTGELFF. CDR3 sequence (DNA): TGCGCCAGCAGCTACGGACAGGGAACCGGGGAGCTGTTTTTT.

This clone was seen a handful of times. CDR3 loop: CASSPLSGSYEQYF. The CDR3 nucleotides are TGCGCCAGCAGCCCCCTTTCGGGCTCCTACGAGCAGTACTTC. V and J are TRBV5-1 and TRBJ2-7; D is unclear. The CDR3 extends over 14 amino acids. Germline assignment: CDR1 SGHRS and CDR2 YFSETQ. V gave up 4 bases and J gave up 0 bases, with 11 bases separating them. The full variable domain, with the rest looked up from reference TRBV5-1 and TRBJ2-7, is KAGVTQTPRYLIKTRGQQVTLSCSPISGHRSVSWYQQTPGQGLQFLFEYFSETQRNKGNFPGRFSGRQFSNSRSEMNVSTLELGDSALYLCASSPLSGSYEQYFGPGTRLTVT.

The chain links TRBV29-1 to TRBJ1-3; D unclear. Looked up from germline, CDR1 is SQVTM and CDR2 is ANQGSEA. This CDR3 has 11 residues. V was shortened by 3 bases and J by 6 bases, with 6 bases between the two germline ends. The CDR3 coding sequence is TGCAGCGTTGAGTTAGTAAACACCATATATTTT. As protein: CSVELVNTIYF.

This clone was found a few times. The CDR3 bases are TGTGCCAGCAGTACCGCCCTAAACAGGGCCTGGAATGAAAAACTGTTTTTT. It encodes CASSTALNRAWNEKLFF. This chain joins TRBV27 and TRBJ1-4, with D tentatively TRBD1 (6 bases). V was cut by 5 bases and J by 5 bases, with 21 bases left in between. CDR3 length equals 17 residues. CDR1 is MNHEY and CDR2 is SMNVEV in the germline V gene (reference sequence).

In regard to this clone: This specimen includes other DNA sequences encoding the same CDR3. The DNA for the CDR3 is TGCAGCGTTGGAGGTGGCTACACCTTC. Amino acid sequence: CSVGGGYTF. The chain has TRBV29-1 and TRBJ1-2; no reliable D call. V was cut by 4 bases and J by 7 bases, with 4 bases left in between. This CDR3 comprises 9 residues. Looked up from germline, CDR1 is SQVTM and CDR2 is ANQGSEA.

This chain links TRBV6-5 with TRBJ2-1; possibly TRBD2 for D (7 bases). V was trimmed by 6 bases and J by 7 bases, leaving 19 bases between them. Germline values: CDR1 MNHEY, CDR2 SVGAGI. The CDR3 is made up of 15 amino acids. The CDR3 spells CASRLQRGGGNEQFF. The CDR3 bases are TGTGCCAGCAGATTGCAGAGGGGGGGAGGGAATGAGCAGTTCTTC.

This clone was detected only once. The V gene is TRBV6-5, the J gene TRBJ1-2, with 7 bases matching TRBD1. J gave up 3 bases and V 6 bases, and 7 bases lay outside the gene matches. The germline V gene encodes CDR1 MNHEY and CDR2 SVGAGI. The CDR3 has 14 residues. The chain's CDR3 is CASRLGQKHYGYTF. The DNA for the CDR3 is TGTGCCAGCAGGCTGGGACAGAAACACTATGGCTACACCTTC.

The chain recombines TRBV11-2 with TRBJ1-1; D gene ambiguous. The CDR3 extends over 15 amino acids. Deletions cut 1 base from V and 0 bases from J, with 9 bases between. The germline CDR1 and CDR2 sequences are SGHAT and FQNNGV. The chain's CDR3 is CASSLVGGLNTEAFF. The CDR3 nucleotides are TGTGCCAGCAGCTTAGTTGGAGGGCTGAACACTGAAGCTTTCTTT.

On this clone: Other DNA sequences of this sample code for an identical CDR3. DNA of the CDR3: TGTGCCAGCAGCCCCCAGGGCAATGAGCAGTTCTTC. This codes for CASSPQGNEQFF. The rearrangement links TRBV7-8 to TRBJ2-1; TRBD1 is a possible D gene (5 bases). CDR1 SGHVS and CDR2 FQNEAQ come from the germline V gene. V was clipped by 5 bases and J by 6 bases, with 8 bases between them. CDR3 length: 12 amino acids.

This clone was recorded only once. The same CDR3 arises from other DNA sequences in this sample as well. The rearrangement uses TRBV7-9 and TRBJ2-5; 8 nucleotides match TRBD1. V was clipped by 5 bases and J by 2 bases; unmatched bases: 4. Germline loops: CDR1 SEHNR, CDR2 FQNEAQ (reference sequence). This CDR3 comprises 14 residues. CDR3 DNA: TGTGCCAGCAGCACCTACAGGGGGCAAGAGACCCAGTACTTC. This encodes CASSTYRGQETQYF.

The chain employs TRBV19 and TRBJ1-5; a possible D gene is TRBD1 (6 bases). Trimming shortened V by 5 bases and J by 2 bases, and 13 bases separated the two germline ends. This CDR3 has 15 residues. Germline lookup yields CDR1 LNHDA and CDR2 SQIVND (reference sequence). The CDR3 DNA reads TGTGCCAGTAGTCCGGGGGCAGTTGGCAATCAGCCCCAGCATTTT. It is translated as CASSPGAVGNQPQHF.

Only a few counts were recorded for this clone. The chain links TRBV5-1 to TRBJ2-7; D not resolved. The CDR3 spans 14 residues. Germline lookup yields CDR1 SGHRS and CDR2 YFSETQ. The V gene lost 4 bases and the J gene lost 3 bases, with 14 bases spanning the gap. DNA of the CDR3: TGCGCCAGCAGCAACCCCCAAACCTACTACGAGCAGTACTTC. Translation: CASSNPQTYYEQYF.

Concerning this clone itself: This same CDR3 is encoded by further DNA sequences in the sample. This sequence joins TRBV5-1 and TRBJ2-2, with D uncertain. The CDR3 covers 14 residues. Trimming cost V 2 bases and J 0 bases, with 5 bases left between them. Germline V gives CDR1 SGHRS, CDR2 YFSETQ. The chain's CDR3 is CASSFDSNTGELFF. CDR3 nucleotide sequence: TGCGCCAGCAGCTTCGATTCGAACACCGGGGAGCTGTTTTTT.

V usage is TRBV5-1 and J usage is TRBJ1-6; D is possibly TRBD1 (5 bases). The V end lost 4 bases, the J end lost 0 bases, and 8 bases lay between the germline ends. This CDR3 has 15 amino acids. Germline V lookup: CDR1 SGHRS, CDR2 YFSETQ. The CDR3 DNA is TGCGCCAGCAGCCACGGGGGCTCCTATAATTCACCCCTCCACTTT. It codes for CASSHGGSYNSPLHF.

The chain joins TRBV5-4 to TRBJ2-3, with no clear D. The V gene lost 4 bases and the J gene lost 4 bases, with 7 bases spanning the gap. The CDR3 totals 12 residues. Germline V gene data show CDR1 as SGHNT and CDR2 as YYREEE (reference sequence). The CDR3 nucleotides read TGTGCCAGCAGCACTGTCCCAGATACGCAGTATTTT. Its protein is CASSTVPDTQYF. The entire variable domain, with the rest obtained from reference TRBV5-4 and TRBJ2-3, is as follows: ETGVTQSPTHLIKTRGQQVTLRCSSQSGHNTVSWYQQALGQGPQFIFQYYREEENGRGNFPPRFSGLQFPNYSSELNVNALELDDSALYLCASSTVPDTQYFGPGTRLTVL.

The V gene is TRBV5-1, the J gene TRBJ2-1; TRBD2 matches 12 bases. The germline V gene encodes CDR1 SGHRS and CDR2 YFSETQ. The CDR3 totals 16 residues. V lost 0 bases and J lost 7; bases outside the gene matches: 5. The DNA for the CDR3 is TGCGCCAGCAGCTTGGAACGTCTAGCGGGGGGGAATGAGCAGTTCTTC. It translates to CASSLERLAGGNEQFF.

The CDR3 spells CASSLGRVYGYTF. The CDR3 DNA reads TGTGCCAGCAGCTTAGGCAGGGTCTATGGCTACACCTTC. V is TRBV7-9 and J is TRBJ1-2; D perhaps matches TRBD1 (5 bases). Trimming left V 1 base short and J 4 bases short, with 7 bases between. Germline V lookup: CDR1 SEHNR, CDR2 FQNEAQ (reference sequence). The CDR3 extends over 13 amino acids.

This clone was detected once. The rearrangement uses TRBV5-1 and TRBJ2-7; D is perhaps TRBD2 (5 bases). CDR3 length equals 16 residues. The V end was cut by 0 bases, the J end by 0 bases, with 13 bases between. Looked up from germline, CDR1 is SGHRS and CDR2 is YFSETQ. The CDR3 bases are TGCGCCAGCAGCTTGGGGGCCTACAGCGGCTCCTACGAGCAGTACTTC. As protein: CASSLGAYSGSYEQYF. Full variable domain (outside the CDR3, taken from reference TRBV5-1 and TRBJ2-7): KAGVTQTPRYLIKTRGQQVTLSCSPISGHRSVSWYQQTPGQGLQFLFEYFSETQRNKGNFPGRFSGRQFSNSRSEMNVSTLELGDSALYLCASSLGAYSGSYEQYFGPGTRLTVT.

This chain uses TRBV5-5 with TRBJ1-4; TRBD1 aligns across 7 bases. This CDR3 contains 15 residues. CDR1 SGHKS and CDR2 YYEKEE come from the germline V gene (reference sequence). V dropped 4 bases and J dropped 8; count of bases not matched to a gene: 11. The CDR3 is CASSRHRGGEEKLFF. The CDR3 bases are TGTGCCAGCAGCCGGCACAGGGGAGGTGAGGAAAAACTGTTTTTT.

The V gene is TRBV2, the J gene TRBJ1-2; weak D call: TRBD1 (6 bases). The CDR3 has 15 residues. Per the germline V gene, CDR1 is SNHLY and CDR2 is FYNNEI. Trimming cost V 4 bases and J 0 bases, with 12 bases left between them. CDR3 amino acids: CASSGMRGANYGYTF. DNA of the CDR3: TGTGCCAGCAGTGGGATGAGGGGGGCTAACTATGGCTACACCTTC. Together with reference TRBV2 and TRBJ1-2, the CDR3 gives the full variable domain: EPEVTQTPSHQVTQMGQEVILRCVPISNHLYFYWYRQILGQKVEFLVSFYNNEISEKSEIFDDQFSVERPDGSNFTLKIRSTKLEDSAMYFCASSGMRGANYGYTFGSGTRLTVV.

The J gene is TRBJ1-1, the V gene TRBV10-2, with no clear D. CDR1 and CDR2 from the germline V gene are WSHSY and SAAADI. Trimming took off 3 bases at V and 10 bases at J, with 12 bases between the two ends. The CDR3 extends over 12 amino acids. The CDR3 reads CASSDLQESAFF. The CDR3 DNA sequence: TGCGCCAGCAGTGATCTTCAGGAGTCAGCTTTCTTT.

This chain joins TRBV7-3 and TRBJ1-5, with D hard to call. Trimming left V 5 bases short and J 0 bases short, with 14 bases between. CDR3 size: 16 residues. Germline-derived CDR1 and CDR2 are SGHTA and FQGTGA. The CDR3, as DNA: TGTGCCAGCAGCACCTCCCGGGGATGTAGCAATCAGCCCCAGCATTTT. This codes for CASSTSRGCSNQPQHF.